These 26 T cell receptor beta chains were all obtained from the same sample, sequenced in a study of cytomegalovirus exposure and HLA in healthy donors. 13 Jbeta primers and 60 Vbeta primers were used for the PCR. The method was immunoSEQ multiplex PCR; TCRdb's version includes in-frame clones alone and lacks a portion of them. This sample yields around 130,000 clones, of which about 76% are seen a single time; 0.6% to 0.7% belongs to the top ten. The specimen was PBMCs. The receptors here all came from a man aged 18 to 35 in good health and CMV-seronegative.

This clone was observed a handful of times. Other DNA sequences in the sample encode the same CDR3. The CDR3 is CASRSYTGELFF. The CDR3 nucleotides read TGTGCCAGCAGGAGTTACACCGGGGAGCTGTTTTTT. The chain carries TRBV6-5 and TRBJ2-2; D unresolved. The V gene lost 6 bases and the J gene lost 3 bases, with 5 bases spanning the gap. From germline, CDR1 is MNHEY and CDR2 SVGAGI. The CDR3 sequence is 12 residues long.

This chain links TRBV11-2 with TRBJ2-5; the D gene is possibly TRBD2 (5 bases). Germline V gives CDR1 SGHAT, CDR2 FQNNGV. This CDR3 region has 17 residues. Between the trimmed V and J ends, which lost 3 bases and 0 bases, there was a span of 17 bases. CDR3 sequence (DNA): TGTGCCAGCAGCTTGTGGGGTAGCGAGGGCAACCAAGAGACCCAGTACTTC. This encodes CASSLWGSEGNQETQYF. Combining the CDR3 with reference TRBV11-2 and TRBJ2-5 gives the whole variable domain EAGVAQSPRYKIIEKRQSVAFWCNPISGHATLYWYQQILGQGPKLLIQFQNNGVVDDSQLPKDRFSAERLKGVDSTLKIQPAKLEDSAVYLCASSLWGSEGNQETQYFGPGTRLLVL.

The gene calls are TRBV30 and TRBJ2-1, with 8 bases identical to TRBD2. J lost 8 bases, V lost 4 bases, and 7 bases had no gene match. The CDR3 sequence is 13 residues long. The germline V gene encodes CDR1 GTSNPN and CDR2 SVGIG (reference sequence). In DNA form, the CDR3 reads TGTGCCTGGACGGGGGGGCCGGTACATGAGCAGTTCTTC. Protein sequence: CAWTGGPVHEQFF.

CDR3 bases: TGTGCCTGGGCCAGGGGGGCCATGAACACTGAAGCTTTCTTT. Translated: CAWARGAMNTEAFF. The rearrangement uses TRBV30 and TRBJ1-1, with 7 bases identical to TRBD1. The ends lost 5 bases at V and 0 bases at J; junction bases unmatched: 6. Germline CDR1 and CDR2: GTSNPN and SVGIG (reference sequence). The CDR3 length is 14 residues.

The chain combines TRBV19 with TRBJ1-1; TRBD1 matches 10 bases. V shed 5 bases and J 4 bases; nucleotides not matched to a gene: 7. CDR1 is LNHDA, CDR2 SQIVND, per germline (reference sequence). The CDR3 consists of 15 residues. CDR3 bases: TGTGCCAGTAGTCCCCACAGGGACAGGGGCACTGAAGCTTTCTTT. Translation: CASSPHRDRGTEAFF. Combining the CDR3 with reference TRBV19 and TRBJ1-1 gives the whole variable domain DGGITQSPKYLFRKEGQNVTLSCEQNLNHDAMYWYRQDPGQGLRLIYYSQIVNDFQKGDIAEGYSVSREKKESFPLTVTSAQKNPTAFYLCASSPHRDRGTEAFFGQGTRLTVV.

The V gene is TRBV4-3, the J gene TRBJ2-3; D is possibly TRBD1 (6 bases). The CDR3 covers 15 residues. Germline loops: CDR1 LGHNA, CDR2 YSLEER. Trimming pared 0 bases from V and 6 bases from J, leaving 13 bases between. The CDR3 sequence is CASSQEGQHLDTQYF. CDR3 DNA: TGCGCCAGCAGCCAAGAAGGACAGCACTTGGATACGCAGTATTTT.

The chain employs TRBV10-2 and TRBJ1-2, with 10 bases matching TRBD1. The CDR3 runs to 14 residues. Germline V lookup: CDR1 WSHSY, CDR2 SAAADI. V gave up 6 bases and J gave up 4 bases; unmatched junction bases: 5. The CDR3 bases are TGCGCCAGCAGCAGGGACAGGGGCATCTATGGCTACACCTTC. Translation gives CASSRDRGIYGYTF.

This clone was detected once. Distinct nucleotide sequences in the sample also encode this CDR3. V usage is TRBV30 and J usage is TRBJ1-4; no firm D call. V was shortened by 2 bases and J by 8 bases, with 15 bases between the two germline ends. Germline V gene sequence: CDR1 GTSNPN, CDR2 SVGIG (reference sequence). The CDR3 loop spans 14 amino acids. CDR3: CAWSQPPAREKLFF. The CDR3 bases are TGTGCCTGGAGTCAACCTCCCGCTCGGGAAAAACTGTTTTTT.

V gene TRBV27 combines with J gene TRBJ2-7, with D possibly TRBD1 on 5 matching bases. In germline, CDR1 is MNHEY, CDR2 SMNVEV (reference sequence). Trimming left V 1 base short and J 4 bases short, with 14 bases between. The CDR3 loop spans 15 amino acids. The CDR3 region has the DNA TGTGCCAGCAGTTTATTTAGGGGAACAGATTACGAGCAGTACTTC. It is translated as CASSLFRGTDYEQYF.

V and J are TRBV28 and TRBJ1-4; TRBD1 might be the D (6 bases). The germline V gene has CDR1 MDHEN and CDR2 SYDVKM. V was clipped by 2 bases and J by 2 bases, with 9 bases between them. The CDR3 runs 15 residues. CDR3 in amino acids: CASSLVTGTNEKLFF. The CDR3 coding sequence is TGTGCCAGCAGTTTAGTCACAGGGACTAATGAAAAACTGTTTTTT.

CDR3 nucleotide sequence: TGTGCCAGCAGCTACGGGACTTCCTACGAGCAGTACTTC. This gives the protein CASSYGTSYEQYF. V and J are TRBV27 and TRBJ2-7; perhaps TRBD2 as D (6 bases). CDR1 is MNHEY and CDR2 is SMNVEV in the germline V gene (reference sequence). This CDR3 region has 13 residues. Trimming shortened V by 6 bases and J by 1 base, and 10 bases separated the two germline ends.

The chain has TRBV30 and TRBJ1-3; D is ambiguous. Trimming took off 0 bases at V and 8 bases at J, with 8 bases between the two ends. CDR1 is GTSNPN and CDR2 is SVGIG in the germline V gene (reference sequence). The CDR3 sequence is 12 residues long. The CDR3 is CAWSVDSYTIYF. Here the CDR3 DNA reads TGTGCCTGGAGTGTAGACTCATACACCATATATTTT.

The J gene is TRBJ2-1, the V gene TRBV28; TRBD1 matches at 9 bases. Looked up from germline, CDR1 is MDHEN and CDR2 is SYDVKM. The CDR3 sequence is 17 residues long. Trimming at V came to 3 bases and at J to 9 bases, leaving 15 bases not matched to a gene. This CDR3 is CASSFPTGQGTRIEQFF. In DNA form, the CDR3 reads TGTGCCAGCAGTTTTCCGACGGGACAGGGAACCAGGATTGAGCAGTTCTTC.

J is TRBJ2-1 and V is TRBV7-2; TRBD1 is a possible D gene (6 bases). Looked up from germline, CDR1 is SGHTA and CDR2 is FQGNSA. Trimming shortened V by 2 bases and J by 9 bases, and 17 bases separated the two germline ends. The CDR3 has 15 residues. Written as DNA, the CDR3 is TGTGCCAGCAGCTTAAGGTGGGACAAGAGGGGTGAGCAGTTCTTC. Translated, it gives CASSLRWDKRGEQFF. The full variable domain, in which reference TRBV7-2 and TRBJ2-1 provide the parts outside the CDR3, is GAGVSQSPSNKVTEKGKDVELRCDPISGHTALYWYRQSLGQGLEFLIYFQGNSAPDKSGLPSDRFSAERTGGSVSTLTIQRTQQEDSAVYLCASSLRWDKRGEQFFGPGTRLTVL.

J is TRBJ2-3 and V is TRBV30; D not resolved. With 4 bases removed from V and 0 bases from J, the gap between germline ends came to 14 bases. The CDR3 has 15 amino acids. Per germline, CDR1 GTSNPN and CDR2 SVGIG (reference sequence). CDR3 amino acids: CAWIREVPSTDTQYF. CDR3 in DNA: TGTGCCTGGATACGTGAGGTCCCTAGCACAGATACGCAGTATTTT.

The rearrangement uses TRBV27 and TRBJ2-1; no clear D gene. This CDR3 comprises 13 residues. Trimming cost V 6 bases and J 3 bases, with 9 bases left between them. Germline-derived CDR1 and CDR2 are MNHEY and SMNVEV (reference sequence). The CDR3 DNA follows: TGTGCCAGCAGGAGAGGCAGCTACAATGAGCAGTTCTTC. This gives the protein CASRRGSYNEQFF.

The V call is TRBV2, the J call TRBJ1-6; D might be TRBD1 (6 bases). CDR3 length equals 15 residues. V was pared by 7 bases and J by 7 bases, with 17 bases between. Germline-derived CDR1 and CDR2 are SNHLY and FYNNEI. The chain's CDR3 is CASKRSPGENSPLHF. CDR3 nucleotides: TGTGCCAGCAAACGAAGCCCAGGGGAGAATTCACCCCTCCACTTT.

The chain has TRBV6-5 and TRBJ1-3; maybe TRBD1 (5 bases). Trimming left V 0 bases short and J 9 bases short, with 12 bases between. The CDR3 covers 14 residues. The germline V gene encodes CDR1 MNHEY and CDR2 SVGAGI. In DNA form, the CDR3 reads TGTGCCAGCAGTTACTCGATAGGGGAAGGCACCATATATTTT. It is translated as CASSYSIGEGTIYF.

This chain joins TRBV9 and TRBJ2-7; D remains unclear. The length of the CDR3 is 16 residues. The germline CDR1 and CDR2 sequences are SGDLS and YYNGEE. V was clipped by 0 bases and J by 6 bases, with 19 bases between them. DNA for the CDR3: TGTGCCAGCAGCGTAGCCGCTGGAGAGTTTCCGGGCGAGCAGTACTTC. Its translation: CASSVAAGEFPGEQYF. Supplemented by reference TRBV9 and TRBJ2-7, the full variable domain reads DSGVTQTPKHLITATGQRVTLRCSPRSGDLSVYWYQQSLDQGLQFLIQYYNGEERAKGNILERFSAQQFPDLHSELNLSSLELGDSALYFCASSVAAGEFPGEQYFGPGTRLTVT.

This clone came up a few times. This chain connects TRBV6-5 to TRBJ1-3, with unresolved D. CDR3 length equals 14 residues. Trimming took 2 bases from V and 0 from J, leaving 5 bases between them. Germline loops: CDR1 MNHEY, CDR2 SVGAGI. The CDR3 region is CASSYGSSGNTIYF. The CDR3 nucleotides read TGTGCCAGCAGTTACGGGAGCTCTGGAAACACCATATATTTT.

The rearrangement joins TRBV5-5 to TRBJ2-1, with D possibly being TRBD1 (6 bases). Per the germline V gene, CDR1 is SGHKS and CDR2 is YYEKEE (reference sequence). V dropped 4 bases and J dropped 0 bases, with 11 bases sitting between them. This CDR3 is built from 15 residues. The CDR3 DNA is TGTGCCAGCAGCAAGCAGGGGAGCTCCTACAATGAGCAGTTCTTC. This translates into CASSKQGSSYNEQFF.

The genes are TRBV7-9 and TRBJ2-1; 9 nucleotides match TRBD1. The V gene end was trimmed by 1 base and the J gene end by 1 base; junction bases not matched to a gene: 2. Per the germline V gene, CDR1 is SEHNR and CDR2 is FQNEAQ (reference sequence). The CDR3 extends over 16 amino acids. The CDR3 sequence: CASSLVGTGSYNEQFF. The CDR3 DNA follows: TGTGCCAGCAGCTTAGTGGGGACAGGGTCCTACAATGAGCAGTTCTTC. Using reference TRBV7-9 and TRBJ2-1 for the parts outside the CDR3, the full variable domain is DTGVSQNPRHKITKRGQNVTFRCDPISEHNRLYWYRQTLGQGPEFLTYFQNEAQLEKSRLLSDRFSAERPKGSFSTLEIQRTEQGDSAMYLCASSLVGTGSYNEQFFGPGTRLTVL.

Here the CDR3 reads CAWSLTTGELFF. In DNA, the CDR3 is TGTGCCTGGAGTCTCACAACCGGGGAGCTGTTTTTT. J is TRBJ2-2 and V is TRBV30, with no clear D. V gave up 2 bases and J gave up 5 bases, with 6 bases separating them. Per the germline V gene, CDR1 is GTSNPN and CDR2 is SVGIG (reference sequence). This CDR3 is 12 amino acids long. The variable domain in full, with the rest retrieved from reference TRBV30 and TRBJ2-2, is SQTIHQWPATLVQPVGSPLSLECTVEGTSNPNLYWYRQAAGRGLQLLFYSVGIGQISSEVPQNLSASRPQDRQFILSSKKLLLSDSGFYLCAWSLTTGELFFGEGSRLTVL.

This chain uses TRBV18 with TRBJ1-1; TRBD1 matches at 9 bases. Unmatched junction bases numbered 14, after V lost 6 bases and J lost 3 bases. The CDR3 consists of 17 residues. Germline V gene lookup returns CDR1 KGHSH and CDR2 LQKENI. CDR3 sequence (DNA): TGTGCCAGCTCCCGAGACAGGGGGATTTTAGCGGACACTGAAGCTTTCTTT. This gives the protein CASSRDRGILADTEAFF.

The rearrangement joins TRBV7-2 to TRBJ2-2; D is perhaps TRBD2 (6 bases). The CDR3 contains 16 residues. Germline-derived CDR1 and CDR2 are SGHTA and FQGNSA. Trimming shortened V by 2 bases and J by 3 bases, and 13 bases separated the two germline ends. CDR3 DNA: TGTGCCAGCAGCTTATTCGGCGGCGGGGACACCGGGGAGCTGTTTTTT. It is translated as CASSLFGGGDTGELFF.

This chain links TRBV9 with TRBJ1-4; 7 bases map to TRBD1. V trimming: 0 bases; J trimming: 6 bases; junction bases outside the gene matches: 11. Germline V CDR1 and CDR2: SGDLS, YYNGEE. This CDR3 comprises 17 residues. CDR3 region: CASSVGARQGGDEKLFF. In nucleotides, the CDR3 is TGTGCCAGCAGCGTAGGAGCCCGACAGGGCGGGGATGAAAAACTGTTTTTT.